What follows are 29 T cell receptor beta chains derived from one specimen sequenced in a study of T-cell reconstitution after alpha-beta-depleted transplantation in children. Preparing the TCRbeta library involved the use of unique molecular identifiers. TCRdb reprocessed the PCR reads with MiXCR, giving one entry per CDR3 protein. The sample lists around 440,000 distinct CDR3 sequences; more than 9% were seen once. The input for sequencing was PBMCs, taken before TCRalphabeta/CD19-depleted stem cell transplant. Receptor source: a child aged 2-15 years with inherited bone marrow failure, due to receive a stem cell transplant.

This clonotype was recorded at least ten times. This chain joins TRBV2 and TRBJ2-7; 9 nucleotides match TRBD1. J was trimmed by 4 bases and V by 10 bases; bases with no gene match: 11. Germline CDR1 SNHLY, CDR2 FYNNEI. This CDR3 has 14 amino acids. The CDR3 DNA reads TGTGCCACGGAATCGGGACAGGGACCTTACGAGCAGTACTTC. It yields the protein CATESGQGPYEQYF.

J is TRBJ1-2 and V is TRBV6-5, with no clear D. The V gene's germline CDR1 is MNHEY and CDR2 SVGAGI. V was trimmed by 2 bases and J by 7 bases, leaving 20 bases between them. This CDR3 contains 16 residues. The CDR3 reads CASSYQPVQGRVGYTF. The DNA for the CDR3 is TGTGCCAGCAGTTACCAGCCGGTTCAAGGACGGGTTGGCTACACCTTC.

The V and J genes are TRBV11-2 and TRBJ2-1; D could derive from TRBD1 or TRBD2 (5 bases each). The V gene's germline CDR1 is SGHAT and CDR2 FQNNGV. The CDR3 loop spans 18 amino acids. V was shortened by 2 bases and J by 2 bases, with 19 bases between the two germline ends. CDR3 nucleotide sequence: TGTGCCAGCAGCTTAAGGGGTACCGGGAACTTCCCCTACAATGAGCAGTTCTTC. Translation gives CASSLRGTGNFPYNEQFF.

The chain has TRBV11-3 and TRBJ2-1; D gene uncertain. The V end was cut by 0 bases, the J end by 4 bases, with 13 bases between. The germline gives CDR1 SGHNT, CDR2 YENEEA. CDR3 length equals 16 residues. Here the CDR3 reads CASSLESHPNYNEQFF. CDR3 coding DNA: TGTGCCAGCAGCTTAGAGTCCCACCCGAATTACAATGAGCAGTTCTTC.

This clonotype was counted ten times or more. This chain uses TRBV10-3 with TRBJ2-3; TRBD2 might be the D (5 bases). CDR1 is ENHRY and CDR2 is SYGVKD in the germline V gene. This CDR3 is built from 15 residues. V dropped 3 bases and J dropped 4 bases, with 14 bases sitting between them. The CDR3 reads CAISEEGPLADTQYF. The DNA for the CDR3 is TGTGCCATCAGTGAAGAGGGTCCACTAGCAGATACGCAGTATTTT.

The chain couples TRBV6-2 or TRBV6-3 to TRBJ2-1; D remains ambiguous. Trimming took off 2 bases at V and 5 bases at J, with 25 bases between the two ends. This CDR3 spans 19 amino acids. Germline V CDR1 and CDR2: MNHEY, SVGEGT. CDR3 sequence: CASSYPTPRTGLPNNEQFF. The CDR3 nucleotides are TGTGCCAGCAGTTACCCGACCCCTCGGACCGGGCTCCCCAACAATGAGCAGTTCTTC.

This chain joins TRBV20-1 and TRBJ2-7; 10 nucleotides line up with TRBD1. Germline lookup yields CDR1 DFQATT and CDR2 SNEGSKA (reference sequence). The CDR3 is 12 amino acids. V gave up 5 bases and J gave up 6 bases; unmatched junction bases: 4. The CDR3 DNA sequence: TGCAGTGCTCGAAGGGACAGGGGCGAGCAGTACTTC. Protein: CSARRDRGEQYF.

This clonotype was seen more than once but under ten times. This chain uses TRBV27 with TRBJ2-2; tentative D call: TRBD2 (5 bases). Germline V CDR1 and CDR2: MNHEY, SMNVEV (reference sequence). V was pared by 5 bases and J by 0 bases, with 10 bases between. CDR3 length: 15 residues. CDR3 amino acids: CASSPRGPNTGELFF. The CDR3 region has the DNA TGTGCCAGCAGTCCTAGAGGGCCGAACACCGGGGAGCTGTTTTTT.

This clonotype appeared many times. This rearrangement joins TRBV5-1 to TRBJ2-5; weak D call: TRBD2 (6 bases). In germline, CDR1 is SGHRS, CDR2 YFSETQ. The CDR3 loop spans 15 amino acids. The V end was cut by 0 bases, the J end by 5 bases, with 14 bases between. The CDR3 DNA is TGCGCCAGCAGCTTGGTCCTGGGGGGTATGGAGACCCAGTACTTC. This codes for CASSLVLGGMETQYF.

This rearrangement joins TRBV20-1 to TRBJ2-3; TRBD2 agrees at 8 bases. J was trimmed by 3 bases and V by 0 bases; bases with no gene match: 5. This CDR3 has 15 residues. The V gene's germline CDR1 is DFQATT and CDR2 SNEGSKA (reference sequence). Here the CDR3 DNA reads TGCAGTGCTAGAGATCTCGGCGGGAGGACAGATACGCAGTATTTT. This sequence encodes CSARDLGGRTDTQYF.

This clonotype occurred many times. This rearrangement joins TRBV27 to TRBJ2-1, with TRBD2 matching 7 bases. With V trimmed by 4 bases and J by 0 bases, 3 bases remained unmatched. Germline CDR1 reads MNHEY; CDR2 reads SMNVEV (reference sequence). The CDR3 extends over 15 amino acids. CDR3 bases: TGTGCCAGCAGTTGGGGGGGTCCCTCCTACAATGAGCAGTTCTTC. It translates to CASSWGGPSYNEQFF.

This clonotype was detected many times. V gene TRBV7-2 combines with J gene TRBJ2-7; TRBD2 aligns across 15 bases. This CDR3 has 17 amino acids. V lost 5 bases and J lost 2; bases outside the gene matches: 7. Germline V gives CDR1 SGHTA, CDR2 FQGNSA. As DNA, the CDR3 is TGTGCCAGCAGCCCAAGGACTAGCGGGAGGGCCCCCTACGAGCAGTACTTC. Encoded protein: CASSPRTSGRAPYEQYF.

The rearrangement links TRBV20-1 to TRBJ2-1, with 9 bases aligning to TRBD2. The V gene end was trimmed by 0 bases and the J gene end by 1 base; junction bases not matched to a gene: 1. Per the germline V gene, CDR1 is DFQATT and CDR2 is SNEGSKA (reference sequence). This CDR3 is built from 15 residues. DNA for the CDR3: TGCAGTGCTAGAGAGACTAGCGGATCCTACAATGAGCAGTTCTTC. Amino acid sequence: CSARETSGSYNEQFF.

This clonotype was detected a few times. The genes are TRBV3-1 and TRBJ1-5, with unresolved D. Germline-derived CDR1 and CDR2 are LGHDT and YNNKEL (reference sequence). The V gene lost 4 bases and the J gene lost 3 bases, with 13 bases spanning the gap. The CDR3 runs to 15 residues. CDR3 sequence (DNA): TGTGCCAGCAGCCCGTTCCTGGGTCCCAATCAGCCCCAGCATTTT. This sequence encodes CASSPFLGPNQPQHF.

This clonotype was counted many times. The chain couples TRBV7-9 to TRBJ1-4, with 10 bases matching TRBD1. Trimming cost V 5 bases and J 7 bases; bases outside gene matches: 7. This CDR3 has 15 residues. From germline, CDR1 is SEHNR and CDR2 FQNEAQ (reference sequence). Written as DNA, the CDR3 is TGTGCCAGCAGCACCGGGACAGGGGAAATTGAAAAACTGTTTTTT. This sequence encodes CASSTGTGEIEKLFF.

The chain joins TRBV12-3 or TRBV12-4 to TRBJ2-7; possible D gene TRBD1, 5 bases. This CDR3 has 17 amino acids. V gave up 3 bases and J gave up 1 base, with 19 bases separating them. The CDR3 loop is CASSFHPGRAVSYEQYF. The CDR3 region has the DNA TGTGCCAGCAGTTTTCATCCGGGCAGGGCGGTATCCTACGAGCAGTACTTC.

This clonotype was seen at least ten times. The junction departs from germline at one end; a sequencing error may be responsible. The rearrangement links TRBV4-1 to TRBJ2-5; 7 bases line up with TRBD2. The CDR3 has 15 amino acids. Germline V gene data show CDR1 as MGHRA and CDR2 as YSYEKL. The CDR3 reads CASSQVIVAGETQYF. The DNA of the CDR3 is TGCGCCAGCAGTCAAGTTATAGTAGCGGGAGAGACCCAGTACTTC.

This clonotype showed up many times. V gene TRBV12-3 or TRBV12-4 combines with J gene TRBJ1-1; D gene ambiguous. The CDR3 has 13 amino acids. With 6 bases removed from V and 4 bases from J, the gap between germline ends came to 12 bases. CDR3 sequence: CASRREVGTEAFF. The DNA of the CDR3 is TGTGCCAGCAGGCGAGAGGTTGGCACTGAAGCTTTCTTT.

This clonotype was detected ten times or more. CDR3 in amino acids: CASSLMGGVDEQFF. The CDR3 DNA reads as TGTGCCAGCAGCTTAATGGGAGGAGTAGACGAGCAGTTCTTC. V usage is TRBV11-2 and J usage is TRBJ2-1, with TRBD2 as a possible D gene (6 bases). V dropped 2 bases and J dropped 10 bases, with 15 bases sitting between them. The CDR3 is 14 amino acids. Germline lookup yields CDR1 SGHAT and CDR2 FQNNGV. Drawing the rest from reference TRBV11-2 and TRBJ2-1, the complete variable domain is EAGVAQSPRYKIIEKRQSVAFWCNPISGHATLYWYQQILGQGPKLLIQFQNNGVVDDSQLPKDRFSAERLKGVDSTLKIQPAKLEDSAVYLCASSLMGGVDEQFFGPGTRLTVL.

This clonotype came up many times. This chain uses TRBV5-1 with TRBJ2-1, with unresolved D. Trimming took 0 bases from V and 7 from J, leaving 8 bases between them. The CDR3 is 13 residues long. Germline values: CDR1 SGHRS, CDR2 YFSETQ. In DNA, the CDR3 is TGCGCCAGCAGCTTGGCCCATGCAAATGAGCAGTTCTTC. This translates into CASSLAHANEQFF. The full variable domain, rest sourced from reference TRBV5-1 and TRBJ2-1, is KAGVTQTPRYLIKTRGQQVTLSCSPISGHRSVSWYQQTPGQGLQFLFEYFSETQRNKGNFPGRFSGRQFSNSRSEMNVSTLELGDSALYLCASSLAHANEQFFGPGTRLTVL.

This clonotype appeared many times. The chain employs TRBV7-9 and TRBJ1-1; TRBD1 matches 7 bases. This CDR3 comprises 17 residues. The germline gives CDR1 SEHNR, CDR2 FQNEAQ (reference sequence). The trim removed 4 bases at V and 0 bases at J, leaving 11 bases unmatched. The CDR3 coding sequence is TGTGCCAGCAGCTCCGACAGGGACGTTTGGGTGAACACTGAAGCTTTCTTT. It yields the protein CASSSDRDVWVNTEAFF.

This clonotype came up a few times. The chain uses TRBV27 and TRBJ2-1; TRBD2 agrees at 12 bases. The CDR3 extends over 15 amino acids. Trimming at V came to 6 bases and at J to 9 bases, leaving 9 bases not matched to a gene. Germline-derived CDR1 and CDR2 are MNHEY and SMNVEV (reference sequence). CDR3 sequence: CASRPRLAGAVEQFF. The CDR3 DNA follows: TGTGCCAGCAGACCACGACTAGCGGGAGCGGTTGAGCAGTTCTTC.

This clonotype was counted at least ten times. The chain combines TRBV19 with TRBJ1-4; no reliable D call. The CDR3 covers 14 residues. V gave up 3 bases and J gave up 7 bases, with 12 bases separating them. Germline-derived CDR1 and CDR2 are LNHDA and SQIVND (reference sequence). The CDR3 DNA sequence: TGTGCCAGTAGTATCAGGCGCGAAAGTGAAAAACTGTTTTTT. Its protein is CASSIRRESEKLFF.

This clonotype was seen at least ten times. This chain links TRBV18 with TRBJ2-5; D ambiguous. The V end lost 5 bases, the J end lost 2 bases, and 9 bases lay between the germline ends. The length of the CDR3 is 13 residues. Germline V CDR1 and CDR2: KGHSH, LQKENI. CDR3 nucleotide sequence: TGTGCCAGCTCATCCGACACACAAGAGACCCAGTACTTC. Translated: CASSSDTQETQYF.

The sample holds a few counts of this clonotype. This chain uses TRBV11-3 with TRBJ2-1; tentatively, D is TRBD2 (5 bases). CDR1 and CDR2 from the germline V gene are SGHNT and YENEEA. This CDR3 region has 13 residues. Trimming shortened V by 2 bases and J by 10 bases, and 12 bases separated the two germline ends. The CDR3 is CASSLTGFGEQFF. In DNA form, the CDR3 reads TGTGCCAGCAGCTTAACGGGGTTCGGAGAGCAGTTCTTC. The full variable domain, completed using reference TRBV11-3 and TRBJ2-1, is EAGVVQSPRYKIIEKKQPVAFWCNPISGHNTLYWYLQNLGQGPELLIRYENEEAVDDSQLPKDRFSAERLKGVDSTLKIQPAELGDSAVYLCASSLTGFGEQFFGPGTRLTVL.

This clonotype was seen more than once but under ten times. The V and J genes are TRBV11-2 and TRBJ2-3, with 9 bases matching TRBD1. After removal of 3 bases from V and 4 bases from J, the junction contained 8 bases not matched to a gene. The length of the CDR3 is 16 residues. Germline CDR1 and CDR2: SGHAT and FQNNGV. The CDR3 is CASSFLTGGGADTQYF. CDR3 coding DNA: TGTGCCAGCAGCTTTCTGACAGGGGGTGGTGCAGATACGCAGTATTTT. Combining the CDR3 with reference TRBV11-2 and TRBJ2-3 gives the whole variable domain EAGVAQSPRYKIIEKRQSVAFWCNPISGHATLYWYQQILGQGPKLLIQFQNNGVVDDSQLPKDRFSAERLKGVDSTLKIQPAKLEDSAVYLCASSFLTGGGADTQYFGPGTRLTVL.

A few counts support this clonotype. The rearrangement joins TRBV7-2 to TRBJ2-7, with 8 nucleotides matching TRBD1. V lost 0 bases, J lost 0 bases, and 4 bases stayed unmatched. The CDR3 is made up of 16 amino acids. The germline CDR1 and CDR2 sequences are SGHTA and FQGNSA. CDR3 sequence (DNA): TGTGCCAGCAGCTTAGCGCGGACAGGGATCTCCTACGAGCAGTACTTC. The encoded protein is CASSLARTGISYEQYF.

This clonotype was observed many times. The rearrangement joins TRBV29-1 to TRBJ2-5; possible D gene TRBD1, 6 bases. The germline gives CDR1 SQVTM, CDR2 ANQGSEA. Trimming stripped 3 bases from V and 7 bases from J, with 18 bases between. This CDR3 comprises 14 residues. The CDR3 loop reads CSVEAHRDGGTQYF. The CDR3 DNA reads TGCAGCGTTGAGGCACACAGGGATGGCGGGACCCAGTACTTC.

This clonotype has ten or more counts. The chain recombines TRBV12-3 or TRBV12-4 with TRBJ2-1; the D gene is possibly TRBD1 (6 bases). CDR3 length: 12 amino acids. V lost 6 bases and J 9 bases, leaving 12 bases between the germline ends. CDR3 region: CASRDTGIEQFF. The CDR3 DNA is TGTGCCAGCAGGGATACAGGGATTGAGCAGTTCTTC.